This entry describes one T cell receptor beta chain. The antigen is undetermined. The sample is drawn from a study of T cells expressing NK-cell markers. General observations from the study: Of CD8+ T cells, about 1.0-7.5% belonged to dominant NKG2C+ clonotypes in roughly six donors.

TCRdb reprocessed the 5' RACE reads and keeps a single row for each CDR3 protein, giving no DNA. The sample table includes around 15,000 distinct CDR3 sequences. The CDR3 covers 16 residues. Germline assignment: CDR1 SGHRS and CDR2 YFSETQ. Sequenced input: blood T cells: a sorted CD56 or NKG2C T cell subset, CD4+ or CD8+ T cells, or bulk PBMC T cells (not recorded which). The chain recombines TRBV5-1 with TRBJ2-3; TCRdb selects TRBD1, and the lack of DNA leaves this call unchecked. This clonotype was sampled from a man aged 18-69 years in good health. This CDR3 reads CASSWLTGRYTDTQYF.